This TCR beta chain was sequenced during a study of CD4 and CD8 cells across lung adenocarcinoma regions. TCRdb redid the calling of the PCR reads with MiXCR, one entry per CDR3 protein. Of more than 9,000 distinct CDR3 sequences listed, around 49% are singletons. Donors had localized lung adenocarcinoma, a non-small cell lung cancer. V shed 8 bases and J 3 bases; nucleotides not matched to a gene: 4. The CDR3 extends over 14 amino acids. Per germline, CDR1 MRHNA and CDR2 SNTAGT. The receptor comes from a male donor with lung adenocarcinoma. The CD4 and CD8 labels of this study may be unreliable. Specimen: CD4+ T cells from the margin of a lung tumor. V is TRBV6-4 and J is TRBJ2-2; 9 positions match TRBD2. The CDR3 bases are TGTGCCAGCTTTAAGCGGGAGGACACCGGGGAGCTGTTTTTT. Protein sequence: CASFKREDTGELFF.